These 22 T cell receptor beta chains were sequenced from one sample in a study of blood T cell repertoires in COVID-19. The data were produced by immunoSEQ multiplex PCR, yet TCRdb's version contains in-frame clones alone and is incomplete. The sample includes 200,000 to 250,000 clones, 75% to 90% of them seen just once. Input material: PBMCs or T cells enriched from blood (not recorded which). The receptor source for this set is a woman in her 30s who had been exposed to COVID-19.

This clone was counted a single time. The genes are TRBV5-1 and TRBJ2-5; D might be TRBD2 (7 bases). The CDR3 has 12 amino acids. CDR1 and CDR2 from the germline V gene are SGHRS and YFSETQ. Trimming left V 5 bases short and J 6 bases short, with 11 bases between. The CDR3 coding sequence is TGCGCCAGCAGTGCGGGGGCGAAGACCCAGTACTTC. Protein sequence: CASSAGAKTQYF. The whole variable domain, filled in from reference TRBV5-1 and TRBJ2-5, reads KAGVTQTPRYLIKTRGQQVTLSCSPISGHRSVSWYQQTPGQGLQFLFEYFSETQRNKGNFPGRFSGRQFSNSRSEMNVSTLELGDSALYLCASSAGAKTQYFGPGTRLLVL.

This clone was recorded once. The chain recombines TRBV30 with TRBJ1-3; D ambiguous. Per germline, CDR1 GTSNPN and CDR2 SVGIG (reference sequence). V was pared by 4 bases and J by 0 bases, with 10 bases between. The CDR3 spans 14 residues. The CDR3 loop reads CAWNRDLSGNTIYF. CDR3 nucleotide sequence: TGTGCCTGGAATCGGGATCTCTCTGGAAACACCATATATTTT.

CDR3 amino acids: CASSLGTDSNQPQHF. The DNA for the CDR3 is TGTGCCAGCAGCCTAGGGACAGATAGCAATCAGCCCCAGCATTTT. The gene calls are TRBV3-1 (or the pseudogene TRBV3-2) and TRBJ1-5, with 7 nucleotides matching TRBD1. CDR3 size: 15 residues. Germline values: CDR1 LGHDT, CDR2 YNNKEL (reference sequence). Germline trimming cut 4 bases from V and 0 bases from J; bases unmatched to any gene: 3.

V and J are TRBV12-5 and TRBJ1-1; possible D gene TRBD1, 5 bases. The V end lost 0 bases, the J end lost 1 base, and 9 bases lay between the germline ends. Germline loops: CDR1 LGHNT, CDR2 FRNRAP. The CDR3 length is 15 residues. The CDR3 loop is CASGLVLRENTEAFF. Written as DNA, the CDR3 is TGTGCTAGTGGTTTGGTACTCAGGGAGAACACTGAAGCTTTCTTT.

This chain uses TRBV7-2 with TRBJ1-2; 7 bases are shared with TRBD1. Germline assignment: CDR1 SGHTA and CDR2 FQGNSA. CDR3 length: 13 residues. Losses at the gene ends were 1 base for V and 8 bases for J; bases not matched to a gene: 4. The CDR3 loop is CASSLVQGEGYTF. The CDR3 nucleotides are TGTGCCAGCAGCTTAGTGCAGGGGGAGGGCTACACCTTC.

The CDR3 coding sequence is TGTGCCAGCAGCTCGGGACAGGTTAACACTGAAGCTTTCTTT. Translation gives CASSSGQVNTEAFF. V and J are TRBV11-2 and TRBJ1-1; 8 bases are a match to TRBD1. V shed 4 bases, J shed 2 bases, and the junction held 3 bases outside the gene matches. The CDR3 loop spans 14 amino acids. Germline V gives CDR1 SGHAT, CDR2 FQNNGV. The full variable domain, in which reference TRBV11-2 and TRBJ1-1 provide the parts outside the CDR3, is EAGVAQSPRYKIIEKRQSVAFWCNPISGHATLYWYQQILGQGPKLLIQFQNNGVVDDSQLPKDRFSAERLKGVDSTLKIQPAKLEDSAVYLCASSSGQVNTEAFFGQGTRLTVV.

The chain links TRBV28 to TRBJ2-2, with TRBD1 matching over 8 bases. This CDR3 comprises 15 residues. Per the germline V gene, CDR1 is MDHEN and CDR2 is SYDVKM. The V segment lost 7 bases and the J segment 4 bases; nucleotides outside the gene matches: 8. Written as DNA, the CDR3 is TGTGCCAGCACCCCCGGGACAGGAGTCACCGGGGAGCTGTTTTTT. Translation gives CASTPGTGVTGELFF.

The V call is TRBV3-1 (or the pseudogene TRBV3-2), the J call TRBJ2-1, with D maybe TRBD2 (5 bases). CDR3 length: 15 amino acids. Germline values: CDR1 LGHDT, CDR2 YNNKEL (reference sequence). Between the trimmed V and J ends, which lost 4 bases and 1 base, there was a span of 11 bases. CDR3 in amino acids: CASSLTGSSYNEQFF. CDR3 DNA: TGTGCCAGCAGCCTAACGGGGTCGTCCTACAATGAGCAGTTCTTC.

The rearrangement uses TRBV29-1 and TRBJ1-3; a weak D match, TRBD1 (6 bases). This CDR3 is built from 18 residues. Trimming left V 2 bases short and J 4 bases short, with 24 bases between. Germline V CDR1 and CDR2: SQVTM, ANQGSEA. The CDR3 spells CSVEFAYSAGGSGNTIYF. In nucleotides, the CDR3 is TGCAGCGTTGAATTCGCGTATAGCGCTGGGGGCTCAGGAAACACCATATATTTT. The full variable domain, rest sourced from reference TRBV29-1 and TRBJ1-3, is SAVISQKPSRDICQRGTSLTIQCQVDSQVTMMFWYRQQPGQSLTLIATANQGSEATYESGFVIDKFPISRPNLTFSTLTVSNMSPEDSSIYLCSVEFAYSAGGSGNTIYFGEGSWLTVV.

In this sample, this clone turned up once. V and J are TRBV11-3 and TRBJ1-1; 7 nucleotides match TRBD1. CDR3 size: 13 residues. Unmatched junction bases numbered 7, after V lost 5 bases and J lost 7 bases. Germline CDR1 SGHNT, CDR2 YENEEA. The CDR3 sequence is CASSRGQADEAFF. CDR3 nucleotides: TGTGCCAGCAGCCGAGGACAGGCAGATGAAGCTTTCTTT. The full variable domain, in which reference TRBV11-3 and TRBJ1-1 provide the parts outside the CDR3, is EAGVVQSPRYKIIEKKQPVAFWCNPISGHNTLYWYLQNLGQGPELLIRYENEEAVDDSQLPKDRFSAERLKGVDSTLKIQPAELGDSAVYLCASSRGQADEAFFGQGTRLTVV.

The chain is built from TRBV3-1 (or the pseudogene TRBV3-2) and TRBJ2-1; D unresolved. V lost 2 bases to trimming and J lost 0 bases, with 8 bases between them. Germline-derived CDR1 and CDR2 are LGHDT and YNNKEL (reference sequence). This CDR3 has 15 residues. CDR3 DNA: TGTGCCAGCAGCCAATCACCCGGCTCCTACAATGAGCAGTTCTTC. This sequence encodes CASSQSPGSYNEQFF.

The chain recombines TRBV6-5 with TRBJ1-2; 11 bases line up with TRBD1. From germline, CDR1 is MNHEY and CDR2 SVGAGI. Germline trimming cut 2 bases from V and 8 bases from J; bases unmatched to any gene: 10. The CDR3 extends over 16 amino acids. CDR3 loop: CASSYDGTGGSSGYTF. The CDR3 region has the DNA TGTGCCAGCAGTTACGACGGGACAGGGGGATCGAGCGGCTACACCTTC.

Here the CDR3 DNA reads TGTGCCAGCAGCGTAGTCCCCAACTACAATGAGCAGTTCTTC. Its translation: CASSVVPNYNEQFF. The genes are TRBV9 and TRBJ2-1; D gene ambiguous. Deletions cut 0 bases from V and 3 bases from J, with 7 bases between. CDR1 is SGDLS, CDR2 YYNGEE, per germline. CDR3 length equals 14 residues.

The table lists this clone with a count of one. The rearrangement uses TRBV7-2 and TRBJ1-3; D perhaps matches TRBD1 (5 bases). Deletions cut 5 bases from V and 1 base from J, with 12 bases between. Germline lookup yields CDR1 SGHTA and CDR2 FQGNSA. This CDR3 comprises 15 residues. The CDR3 protein is CASSARQSSGNTIYF. The CDR3 DNA is TGTGCCAGCAGCGCCCGACAGAGTTCTGGAAACACCATATATTTT.

V is TRBV6-5 and J is TRBJ1-2, with D perhaps TRBD1 (5 bases). The CDR3 consists of 15 residues. The germline V gene has CDR1 MNHEY and CDR2 SVGAGI. With 6 bases removed from V and 2 bases from J, the gap between germline ends came to 16 bases. As DNA, the CDR3 is TGTGCCAGCAGCACCGGTCTCGGACAAAACTATGGCTACACCTTC. Residues: CASSTGLGQNYGYTF.

The rearrangement uses TRBV10-3 and TRBJ2-5; 7 bases are shared with TRBD2. Losses at the gene ends were 4 bases for V and 5 bases for J; bases not matched to a gene: 7. The CDR3 covers 14 residues. Germline V lookup: CDR1 ENHRY, CDR2 SYGVKD. The CDR3 DNA reads as TGTGCCATCAGTGCTATGGGGGGGGTGGAGACCCAGTACTTC. Its translation is CAISAMGGVETQYF.

The rearrangement uses TRBV30 and TRBJ1-1; perhaps TRBD1 as D (6 bases). CDR3 length: 13 amino acids. Germline values: CDR1 GTSNPN, CDR2 SVGIG (reference sequence). Trimming shortened V by 4 bases and J by 4 bases, and 13 bases separated the two germline ends. CDR3 bases: TGTGCCTGGATATGGCAGGGGAGCACTGAAGCTTTCTTT. Protein: CAWIWQGSTEAFF.

This clone was seen only a few times. The chain has TRBV6-5 and TRBJ1-5; maybe TRBD1 (6 bases). Germline V gene sequence: CDR1 MNHEY, CDR2 SVGAGI. The CDR3 runs to 14 residues. The V end lost 6 bases, the J end lost 2 bases, and 11 bases lay between the germline ends. This CDR3 reads CASRATGRNQPQHF. In DNA, the CDR3 is TGTGCCAGCAGAGCGACAGGCCGCAATCAGCCCCAGCATTTT.

This clone showed up just a few times. The V and J genes are TRBV3-1 (or the pseudogene TRBV3-2) and TRBJ1-2, with 12 bases that match TRBD1. The V gene end was trimmed by 0 bases and the J gene end by 4 bases; junction bases not matched to a gene: 12. There are 19 residues in the CDR3. Germline V gene sequence: CDR1 LGHDT, CDR2 YNNKEL (reference sequence). The CDR3 region has the DNA TGTGCCAGCAGCCAAGATTGGAGGGACAGGGGGCGCGTGGGCTATGGCTACACCTTC. Translating gives CASSQDWRDRGRVGYGYTF.

The table lists this clone with a few counts. The germline gene is not matched at one end of the junction; a read error may be the cause. The V call is TRBV7-7, the J call TRBJ2-3; 10 nucleotides agree with TRBD2. This CDR3 is built from 17 residues. Germline CDR1 SSHAT, CDR2 FNYEAQ (reference sequence). CDR3 nucleotide sequence: TGTGCTAGCAGCAAGACTAGCGGGCGCTTAGATGAAGATACGCAGTATTTT. It translates to CASSKTSGRLDEDTQYF.

The chain has TRBV27 and TRBJ1-5; D remains ambiguous. V was cut by 2 bases and J by 1 base, with 12 bases left in between. CDR3 size: 16 residues. Germline CDR1 reads MNHEY; CDR2 reads SMNVEV (reference sequence). The CDR3 protein is CASSLGFPGSNQPQHF. The CDR3 bases are TGTGCCAGCAGTTTAGGCTTCCCGGGGAGCAATCAGCCCCAGCATTTT.

The V gene is TRBV11-3, the J gene TRBJ2-7, with 8 positions matching TRBD1. CDR3 length: 14 residues. Trimming removed 5 bases from V and 3 bases from J; junction bases left unmatched: 6. Germline loops: CDR1 SGHNT, CDR2 YENEEA. The CDR3 region is CASSPGQGLYEQYF. Here the CDR3 DNA reads TGTGCCAGCAGCCCCGGACAGGGACTCTACGAGCAGTACTTC.